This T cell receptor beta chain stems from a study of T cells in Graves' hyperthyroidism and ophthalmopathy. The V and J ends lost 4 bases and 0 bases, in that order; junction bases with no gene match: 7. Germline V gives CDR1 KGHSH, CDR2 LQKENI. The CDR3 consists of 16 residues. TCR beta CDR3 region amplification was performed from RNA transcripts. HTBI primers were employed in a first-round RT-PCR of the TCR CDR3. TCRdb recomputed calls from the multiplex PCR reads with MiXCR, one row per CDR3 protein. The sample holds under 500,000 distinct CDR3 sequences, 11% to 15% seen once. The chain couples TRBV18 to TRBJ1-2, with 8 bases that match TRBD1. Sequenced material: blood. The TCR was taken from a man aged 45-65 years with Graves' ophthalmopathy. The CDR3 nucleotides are TGTGCCAGCTCACTAAACTTACAGGGGGCTAACTATGGCTACACCTTC. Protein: CASSLNLQGANYGYTF.